This T cell receptor beta chain stems from a study of early T cells in non-severe SARS-CoV-2 infection. Unique molecular identifiers were added to individual cDNA molecules. TCRdb re-analysed the 5' RACE reads in MiXCR, keeping a single row per CDR3 protein. The sample lists roughly 29,000 distinct CDR3 sequences, about 4.6% occurring once. There are many counts of this clonotype. Trimming pared 2 bases from V and 6 bases from J, leaving 14 bases between. The germline gives CDR1 LGHDT, CDR2 YNNKEL (reference sequence). There are 16 residues in the CDR3. The receptor's source is an adult who was a healthcare worker with PCR-confirmed SARS-CoV-2 infection or an uninfected control (not recorded which). The chain carries TRBV3-1 and TRBJ1-6, with a weak D call TRBD1 (5 bases). Specimen: whole blood. The CDR3 DNA reads TGTGCCAGCAGCCAACGGCAGGGACTATTTAATTCACCCCTCCACTTT. Its translation is CASSQRQGLFNSPLHF. The full variable domain, with the rest looked up from reference TRBV3-1 and TRBJ1-6, is DTAVSQTPKYLVTQMGNDKSIKCEQNLGHDTMYWYKQDSKKFLKIMFSYNNKELIINETVPNRFSPKSPDKAHLNLHINSLELGDSAVYFCASSQRQGLFNSPLHFGNGTRLTVT.